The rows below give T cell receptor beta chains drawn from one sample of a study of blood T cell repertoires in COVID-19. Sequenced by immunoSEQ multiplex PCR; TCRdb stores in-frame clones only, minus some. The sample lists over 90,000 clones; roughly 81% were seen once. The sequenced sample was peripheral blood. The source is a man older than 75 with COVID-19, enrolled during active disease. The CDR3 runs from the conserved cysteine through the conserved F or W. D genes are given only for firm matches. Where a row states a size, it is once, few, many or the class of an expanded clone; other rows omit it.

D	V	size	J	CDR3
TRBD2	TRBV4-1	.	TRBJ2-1	CASSQPSGGSSYNEQFF
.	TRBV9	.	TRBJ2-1	CASSVRVANHNEQFF
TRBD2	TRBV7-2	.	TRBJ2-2	CASHRGTSFTGELFF
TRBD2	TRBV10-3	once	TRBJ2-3	CAISESSGSTDTQYF
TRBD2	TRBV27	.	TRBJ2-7	CASSFHGTSSEQYF
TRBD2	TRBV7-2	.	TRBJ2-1	CASSSPKTSGGTYNEQFF
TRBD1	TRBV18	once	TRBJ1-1	CASSLRQGNTEAFF
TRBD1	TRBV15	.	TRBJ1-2	CATSRKQGIYYGYTF
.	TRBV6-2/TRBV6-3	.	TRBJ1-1	CASSFGGGGEAFF
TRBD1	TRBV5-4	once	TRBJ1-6	CASSFPGQGNSPLHF
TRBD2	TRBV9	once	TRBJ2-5	CASSPTSGRFQETQYF
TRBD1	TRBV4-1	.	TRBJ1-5	CASSPGTGRSNQPQHF
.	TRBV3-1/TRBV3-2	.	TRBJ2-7	CASSQGGTSYEQYF
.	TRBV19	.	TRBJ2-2	CASTTAQGGELFF
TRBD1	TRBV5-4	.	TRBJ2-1	CASSSTGIGNEQFF
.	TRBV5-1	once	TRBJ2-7	CASSLGVFYYEQYF
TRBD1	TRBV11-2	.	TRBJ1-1	CASSLGRDRRRNTEAFF
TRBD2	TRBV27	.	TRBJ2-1	CASSLRAGEYNEQFF
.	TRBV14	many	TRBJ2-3	CASSQGGGGLADTQYF
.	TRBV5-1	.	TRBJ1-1	CASSSRYQNTEAFF
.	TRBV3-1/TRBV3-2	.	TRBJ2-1	CASSQDGSSAQFF
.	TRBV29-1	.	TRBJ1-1	CSYRGGPEAFF
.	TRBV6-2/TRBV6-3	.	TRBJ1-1	CASSYLRQVGNTEAFF
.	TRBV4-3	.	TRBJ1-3	CASSQGRYSGNTIYF
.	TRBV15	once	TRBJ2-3	CATSRAFDTQYF
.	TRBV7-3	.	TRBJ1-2	CASSLGQPHYGYTF
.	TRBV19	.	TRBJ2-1	CASSMGYSSGSYNEQFF
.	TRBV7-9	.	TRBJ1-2	CASSHRTDNYGYTF
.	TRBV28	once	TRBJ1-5	CASSLQGNQPQHF
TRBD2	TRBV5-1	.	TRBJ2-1	CASSSGTSGRVDYNEQFF
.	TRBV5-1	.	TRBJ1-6	CASHLRPQPDNSPLHF
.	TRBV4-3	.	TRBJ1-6	CASSQDNAHFSSPLHF
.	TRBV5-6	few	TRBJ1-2	CASRFLQGGSGYTF
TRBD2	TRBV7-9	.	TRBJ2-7	CASSLATTSGKQYF
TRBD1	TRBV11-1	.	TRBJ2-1	CASRYRDSSYNEQFF
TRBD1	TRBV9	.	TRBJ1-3	CASSRSGTGVVAGGNTIYF
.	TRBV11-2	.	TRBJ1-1	CASSFFKGTEAFF
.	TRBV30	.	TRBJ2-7	CAWSPPLGGSYEQYF
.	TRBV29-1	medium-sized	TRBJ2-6	CSVEAPPGANVLTF
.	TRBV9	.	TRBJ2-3	CASSVGPGPRADTQYF
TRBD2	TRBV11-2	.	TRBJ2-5	CASSLRGLAGGQETQYF
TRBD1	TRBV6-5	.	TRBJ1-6	CASSSGTGESPLHF
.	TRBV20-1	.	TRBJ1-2	CSPKSRDGYTF
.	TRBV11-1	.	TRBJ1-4	CASSLFGEKLFF
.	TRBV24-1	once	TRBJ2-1	CATSDFDEQFF
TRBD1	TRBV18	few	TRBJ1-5	CASSFRDSDQPQHF
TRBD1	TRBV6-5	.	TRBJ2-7	CASGSTTGQEQYF
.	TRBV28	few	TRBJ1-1	CASTSIRGKNTEAFF
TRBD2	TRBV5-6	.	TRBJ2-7	CASSPGTSGRLDEQYF
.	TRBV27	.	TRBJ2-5	CASLREVGSETQYF
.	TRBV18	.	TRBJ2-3	CASSPPRGTQYF
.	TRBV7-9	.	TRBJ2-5	CASSFYRFEQETQYF